Presented here are 17 T cell receptor beta chains from one specimen sequenced in a study of Ad26.COV2.S vaccination and SARS-CoV-2 variants. The treatment: roughly 20 received Ad26.COV2.S at low or high dose, single or two shots; a few received placebo; per-sample allocation not given. Sampling was done on day 63 after the first vaccine or placebo injection. Assay used: immunoSEQ multiplex PCR; TCRdb lists only in-frame clones, some missing. The sample consists of under 600,000 clones, approximately 90% of them appearing once. Sequencing was performed on peripheral blood, taken in a trial of Ad26.COV2.S vaccine versus placebo. These receptors came from a person aged 18-65 years who received the Ad26.COV2.S COVID-19 vaccine or a placebo.

The CDR3 nucleotides are TGTGCCAGCAGCTTAGTCTCAGGCCCGAACACCGGGGAGCTGTTTTTT. Its protein is CASSLVSGPNTGELFF. The rearrangement links TRBV7-2 to TRBJ2-2; D gene unclear. Trimming took off 1 base at V and 0 bases at J, with 9 bases between the two ends. Germline V gives CDR1 SGHTA, CDR2 FQGNSA. The CDR3 is made up of 16 amino acids.

V and J are TRBV6-5 and TRBJ2-3; D gene uncertain. CDR3 length equals 14 residues. V was cut by 2 bases and J by 6 bases, with 12 bases left in between. Germline loops: CDR1 MNHEY, CDR2 SVGAGI. CDR3 amino acids: CASSYRYSADTQYF. The CDR3 nucleotides read TGTGCCAGCAGTTACAGGTATTCTGCGGATACGCAGTATTTT.

V is TRBV29-1 and J is TRBJ1-2, with 7 bases fitting TRBD1. Trimming took 7 bases from V and 4 from J; bases not matched to a gene: 9. The CDR3 consists of 13 residues. The germline CDR1 and CDR2 sequences are SQVTM and ANQGSEA. The CDR3 reads CSAETGSGYGYTF. As DNA, the CDR3 is TGCAGCGCCGAGACAGGGAGTGGCTATGGCTACACCTTC. Full variable domain (remainder filled in from reference TRBV29-1 and TRBJ1-2): SAVISQKPSRDICQRGTSLTIQCQVDSQVTMMFWYRQQPGQSLTLIATANQGSEATYESGFVIDKFPISRPNLTFSTLTVSNMSPEDSSIYLCSAETGSGYGYTFGSGTRLTVV.

The chain uses TRBV7-9 and TRBJ2-7; 8 bases align to TRBD1. Germline lookup yields CDR1 SEHNR and CDR2 FQNEAQ (reference sequence). V gave up 2 bases and J gave up 3 bases; unmatched junction bases: 6. The CDR3 covers 15 residues. The CDR3 DNA sequence: TGTGCCAGCAGCTTATCAGGGGGCGCGGGCTACGAGCAGTACTTC. It encodes CASSLSGGAGYEQYF.

The rearrangement uses TRBV7-9 and TRBJ1-1, with D hard to call. The CDR3 covers 13 residues. V dropped 5 bases and J dropped 1 base, with 8 bases sitting between them. Germline CDR1 SEHNR, CDR2 FQNEAQ (reference sequence). The CDR3 DNA is TGTGCCAGCAGCATTCAAGCGAACACTGAAGCTTTCTTT. Translated: CASSIQANTEAFF.

This chain links TRBV7-8 with TRBJ1-1, with TRBD1 matching over 9 bases. Germline CDR1 is SGHVS and CDR2 is FQNEAQ. The CDR3 sequence is 16 residues long. V shed 5 bases and J 4 bases; nucleotides not matched to a gene: 11. CDR3 in amino acids: CASSPRATGGGTEAFF. In DNA, the CDR3 is TGTGCCAGCAGCCCCCGGGCGACAGGGGGGGGCACTGAAGCTTTCTTT.

V and J are TRBV5-4 and TRBJ1-1; the D is unclear. This CDR3 is built from 13 residues. Trimming stripped 1 base from V and 4 bases from J, with 8 bases between. The germline gives CDR1 SGHNT, CDR2 YYREEE (reference sequence). For the CDR3, the DNA is TGTGCCAGCAGCTTGTTGGGGAGCACTGAAGCTTTCTTT. It codes for CASSLLGSTEAFF.

The V and J genes are TRBV29-1 and TRBJ2-3; D gene unclear. The germline gives CDR1 SQVTM, CDR2 ANQGSEA. The germline V and J ends were trimmed by 6 bases and 0 bases, with 10 bases remaining between them. CDR3 length: 13 amino acids. The CDR3 is CSVALQSTDTQYF. DNA of the CDR3: TGCAGCGTAGCGCTTCAGAGCACAGATACGCAGTATTTT.

The rearrangement uses TRBV30 and TRBJ2-5; 8 bases match TRBD2. Trimming took 4 bases from V and 7 from J; bases not matched to a gene: 5. Germline CDR1 is GTSNPN and CDR2 is SVGIG (reference sequence). CDR3 length equals 12 residues. The CDR3 region is CAWNSGVGTQYF. CDR3 nucleotides: TGTGCCTGGAATAGCGGGGTCGGGACCCAGTACTTC.

This chain joins TRBV7-9 and TRBJ2-3; D gene ambiguous. V was pared by 1 base and J by 7 bases, with 21 bases between. Germline CDR1 reads SEHNR; CDR2 reads FQNEAQ (reference sequence). CDR3 length: 17 amino acids. CDR3 coding DNA: TGTGCCAGCAGCTTAGTAGGGCAGAGCAGTCAAAGGTATACGCAGTATTTT. Translation gives CASSLVGQSSQRYTQYF.

The V gene is TRBV20-1, the J gene TRBJ2-3, with a tentative D call TRBD1 (6 bases). From germline, CDR1 is DFQATT and CDR2 SNEGSKA (reference sequence). V was clipped by 5 bases and J by 6 bases, with 9 bases between them. The CDR3 extends over 11 amino acids. The CDR3 loop is CSAPRGDTQYF. The CDR3 nucleotides are TGCAGTGCTCCCAGGGGTGATACGCAGTATTTT.

The rearrangement links TRBV7-9 to TRBJ2-7; TRBD1 is a possible D gene (6 bases). This CDR3 spans 13 amino acids. Germline-derived CDR1 and CDR2 are SEHNR and FQNEAQ (reference sequence). V was clipped by 1 base and J by 5 bases, with 9 bases between them. The CDR3 DNA reads TGTGCCAGCAGCTTAGATGAGGGGGACGAGCAGTACTTC. Amino acid sequence: CASSLDEGDEQYF. Variable domain in full (rest from reference TRBV7-9 and TRBJ2-7): DTGVSQNPRHKITKRGQNVTFRCDPISEHNRLYWYRQTLGQGPEFLTYFQNEAQLEKSRLLSDRFSAERPKGSFSTLEIQRTEQGDSAMYLCASSLDEGDEQYFGPGTRLTVT.

This clone was picked up one time. The rearrangement links TRBV10-3 to TRBJ2-1, with D maybe TRBD2 (6 bases). The CDR3 contains 14 residues. Trimming took off 6 bases at V and 1 base at J, with 10 bases between the two ends. Germline V CDR1 and CDR2: ENHRY, SYGVKD. The CDR3, as DNA: TGTGCCATCAGGGGGGGTTCGTCCTACAATGAGCAGTTCTTC. Its translation is CAIRGGSSYNEQFF.

The chain combines TRBV6-5 with TRBJ2-1; TRBD2 matches 10 bases. The V gene's germline CDR1 is MNHEY and CDR2 SVGAGI. The CDR3 is made up of 15 amino acids. V shed 6 bases and J 6 bases; nucleotides not matched to a gene: 8. The CDR3 DNA is TGTGCCAGCAGATTAAGCGGGAGGGCCTCCAATGAGCAGTTCTTC. Its translation: CASRLSGRASNEQFF.

The CDR3 loop reads CASSLEPPRLNYNEQFF. CDR3 coding DNA: TGTGCCAGCAGCTTAGAACCCCCGCGGCTAAATTACAATGAGCAGTTCTTC. The J gene is TRBJ2-1, the V gene TRBV7-9; D call uncertain. The CDR3 length is 17 residues. Deletions cut 1 base from V and 4 bases from J, with 17 bases between. Germline CDR1 SEHNR, CDR2 FQNEAQ (reference sequence).

The chain joins TRBV5-1 to TRBJ2-1; TRBD2 aligns across 11 bases. This CDR3 has 15 amino acids. Germline trimming cut 6 bases from V and 4 bases from J; bases unmatched to any gene: 6. Germline loops: CDR1 SGHRS, CDR2 YFSETQ. The CDR3 here is CASTLRLAGYNEQFF. The DNA for the CDR3 is TGCGCCAGCACCCTAAGACTAGCGGGGTACAATGAGCAGTTCTTC.

V usage is TRBV11-2 and J usage is TRBJ2-1, with D maybe TRBD2 (6 bases). The CDR3 is 15 amino acids. V was trimmed by 1 base and J by 3 bases, leaving 10 bases between them. Germline-derived CDR1 and CDR2 are SGHAT and FQNNGV. The CDR3 DNA follows: TGTGCCAGCAGCTTAGGATTAGCGGACTACAATGAGCAGTTCTTC. This encodes CASSLGLADYNEQFF.